These 18 T cell receptor beta chains were sequenced from one sample in a study of cytomegalovirus exposure and HLA in healthy donors. The PCR employed 60 Vbeta primers together with 13 Jbeta primers. The assay was immunoSEQ multiplex PCR, and TCRdb's table has in-frame clones only and misses some. The sample lists 68,000 or so clones; around four fifths were seen once. Sequenced input: PBMCs. These receptors came from a human donor in good health.

The count of this clone is one. The J gene is TRBJ1-5, the V gene TRBV6-1; 7 nucleotides agree with TRBD1. The length of the CDR3 is 14 residues. Germline CDR1 is MNHNS and CDR2 is SASEGT. V was pared by 6 bases and J by 3 bases, with 5 bases of the junction left unmatched. The CDR3 spells CASSQGVNNQPQHF. The CDR3 DNA reads TGTGCCAGCAGCCAGGGGGTTAACAATCAGCCCCAGCATTTT.

This chain uses TRBV4-2 with TRBJ2-3; 11 bases fit TRBD1. The CDR3 is made up of 16 amino acids. J lost 5 bases, V lost 0 bases, and 4 bases had no gene match. Germline V gene lookup returns CDR1 LGHNA and CDR2 YNFKEQ. The CDR3, as DNA: TGTGCCAGCAGCCAAGACGGACAGGGGGCTAGAGATACGCAGTATTTT. Residues: CASSQDGQGARDTQYF.

The chain carries TRBV19 and TRBJ1-2; D is unresolved. V shed 5 bases and J shed 1 base, with 14 bases lying between them. Germline V gives CDR1 LNHDA, CDR2 SQIVND (reference sequence). There are 15 residues in the CDR3. The CDR3 nucleotides read TGTGCCAGTAGTCATACAGCTGCCCTTAACTATGGCTACACCTTC. It codes for CASSHTAALNYGYTF.

The chain links TRBV27 to TRBJ2-7; 7 bases fit TRBD2. Germline CDR1 reads MNHEY; CDR2 reads SMNVEV (reference sequence). The CDR3 is 14 residues long. Losses at the gene ends were 2 bases for V and 2 bases for J; bases not matched to a gene: 3. The DNA of the CDR3 is TGTGCCAGCAGTTTAAGGGAGGGGCCCTACGAGCAGTACTTC. It translates to CASSLREGPYEQYF.

This chain connects TRBV6-6 to TRBJ1-5; tentatively, D is TRBD1 (5 bases). The V gene lost 7 bases and the J gene lost 3 bases, with 13 bases spanning the gap. The CDR3 is 14 residues long. The V gene's germline CDR1 is MNHNY and CDR2 SVGAGI (reference sequence). The CDR3, as DNA: TGTGCCAGCACCCAGGGCATATACAATCAGCCCCAGCATTTT. Residues: CASTQGIYNQPQHF.

The V and J genes are TRBV27 and TRBJ1-5; weak D call: TRBD1 (5 bases). Trimming left V 2 bases short and J 3 bases short, with 17 bases between. Germline-derived CDR1 and CDR2 are MNHEY and SMNVEV (reference sequence). There are 17 residues in the CDR3. Here the CDR3 reads CASSLRTPGRNNQPQHF. The DNA for the CDR3 is TGTGCCAGCAGTTTACGAACCCCAGGGAGGAACAATCAGCCCCAGCATTTT.

The chain carries TRBV7-3 and TRBJ2-3; the D gene is possibly TRBD2 (6 bases). V shed 5 bases and J shed 5 bases, with 17 bases lying between them. Germline lookup yields CDR1 SGHTA and CDR2 FQGTGA. This CDR3 has 15 amino acids. In DNA, the CDR3 is TGTGCCAGCAGCCTAGATGGGACTCCGGGAGATACGCAGTATTTT. Protein: CASSLDGTPGDTQYF. Looking up the rest from reference TRBV7-3 and TRBJ2-3 gives the full variable domain: GAGVSQTPSNKVTEKGKYVELRCDPISGHTALYWYRQSLGQGPEFLIYFQGTGAADDSGLPNDRFFAVRPEGSVSTLKIQRTERGDSAVYLCASSLDGTPGDTQYFGPGTRLTVL.

This chain links TRBV5-3 with TRBJ1-1, with 8 nucleotides matching TRBD1. TRBV5-3 is filed as an ORF, its function uncertain. Unmatched junction bases numbered 15, after V lost 4 bases and J lost 1 base. This CDR3 is 18 amino acids long. In DNA form, the CDR3 reads TGTGCCAGAAGCAGTAAAAACCGGGACAGGTTAAGGAACACTGAAGCTTTCTTT. Its translation is CARSSKNRDRLRNTEAFF.

This chain joins TRBV27 and TRBJ2-7; D might be TRBD1 (7 bases). Trimming removed 4 bases from V and 4 bases from J, with 11 bases in between. This CDR3 contains 13 residues. Per germline, CDR1 MNHEY and CDR2 SMNVEV (reference sequence). In DNA, the CDR3 is TGTGCCAGCAGTTATGCAGGGGGGTACGAGCAGTACTTC. It yields the protein CASSYAGGYEQYF.

The rearrangement joins TRBV19 to TRBJ2-5; 7 bases match TRBD1. This CDR3 spans 14 amino acids. CDR1 is LNHDA and CDR2 is SQIVND in the germline V gene (reference sequence). V dropped 3 bases and J dropped 2; count of bases not matched to a gene: 3. The CDR3 nucleotides read TGTGCCAGTAGTATCGGGACAGAGCAAGAGACCCAGTACTTC. Encoded protein: CASSIGTEQETQYF.

V and J are TRBV7-8 and TRBJ2-7, with a tentative D call TRBD1 (5 bases). Germline CDR1 and CDR2: SGHVS and FQNEAQ. The CDR3 contains 13 residues. V was trimmed by 2 bases and J by 3 bases, leaving 8 bases between them. CDR3 bases: TGTGCCAGCAGCTTACGGACAAACTACGAGCAGTACTTC. Translated: CASSLRTNYEQYF.

Note on this clone: Germline is not matched at one junction end, which may reflect a read error. V is TRBV10-1 and J is TRBJ2-7; no clear D. Germline CDR1 and CDR2: WNHNN and SYGVQD (reference sequence). This CDR3 region has 13 residues. CDR3 region: CASSAWASNEQYF. Written as DNA, the CDR3 is TGCGCCAGCAGTGCCTGGGCCTCCAACGAGCAGTACTTC.

This clone was counted a single time. J is TRBJ2-1 and V is TRBV10-3; 8 bases line up with TRBD2. The germline V gene encodes CDR1 ENHRY and CDR2 SYGVKD. V lost 4 bases and J lost 8; bases outside the gene matches: 7. The CDR3 loop spans 14 amino acids. The CDR3 region has the DNA TGTGCCATCAGTGCGGGACTAGATTCGGATGAGCAGTTCTTC. Translating gives CAISAGLDSDEQFF.

CDR3 region: CAISASEGGYTF. CDR3 in DNA: TGTGCCATCAGTGCCTCAGAGGGTGGCTACACCTTC. The chain joins TRBV10-3 to TRBJ1-2; D not resolved. The CDR3 runs 12 residues. V lost 4 bases to trimming and J lost 7 bases, with 10 bases between them. CDR1 is ENHRY, CDR2 SYGVKD, per germline.

The gene calls are TRBV9 and TRBJ1-2; 11 bases line up with TRBD1. Trimming took 3 bases from V and 4 from J; bases not matched to a gene: 8. CDR3 length: 16 amino acids. Germline lookup yields CDR1 SGDLS and CDR2 YYNGEE. CDR3 bases: TGTGCCAGCAGCGAGCCCGGACAGGGGGCTTTCTATGGCTACACCTTC. Its translation: CASSEPGQGAFYGYTF.

This chain uses TRBV7-9 with TRBJ2-2, with D possibly being TRBD2 (5 bases). This CDR3 is built from 15 residues. Germline V gene sequence: CDR1 SEHNR, CDR2 FQNEAQ (reference sequence). V lost 1 base and J 1 base, leaving 7 bases between the germline ends. The CDR3 region is CASSLGSVNTGELFF. The CDR3 DNA reads TGTGCCAGCAGCTTAGGTAGCGTGAACACCGGGGAGCTGTTTTTT. Drawing the rest from reference TRBV7-9 and TRBJ2-2, the complete variable domain is DTGVSQNPRHKITKRGQNVTFRCDPISEHNRLYWYRQTLGQGPEFLTYFQNEAQLEKSRLLSDRFSAERPKGSFSTLEIQRTEQGDSAMYLCASSLGSVNTGELFFGEGSRLTVL.

V and J are TRBV19 and TRBJ2-1; D is unresolved. CDR3 length: 15 residues. The germline V and J ends were trimmed by 3 bases and 1 base, with 10 bases remaining between them. The germline V gene has CDR1 LNHDA and CDR2 SQIVND (reference sequence). The CDR3 spells CASSIVIASYNEQFF. The CDR3 DNA reads TGTGCCAGTAGTATTGTGATAGCTTCCTACAATGAGCAGTTCTTC. Full variable domain (remainder filled in from reference TRBV19 and TRBJ2-1): DGGITQSPKYLFRKEGQNVTLSCEQNLNHDAMYWYRQDPGQGLRLIYYSQIVNDFQKGDIAEGYSVSREKKESFPLTVTSAQKNPTAFYLCASSIVIASYNEQFFGPGTRLTVL.

The chain is built from TRBV7-8 and TRBJ1-2, with TRBD1 identical over 8 bases. The germline V gene has CDR1 SGHVS and CDR2 FQNEAQ. Trimming took 5 bases from V and 8 from J; bases not matched to a gene: 7. The CDR3 length is 13 residues. CDR3 DNA sequence: TGTGCCAGCAGCATGACAGGGGATAAAGGCTACACCTTC. This sequence encodes CASSMTGDKGYTF.